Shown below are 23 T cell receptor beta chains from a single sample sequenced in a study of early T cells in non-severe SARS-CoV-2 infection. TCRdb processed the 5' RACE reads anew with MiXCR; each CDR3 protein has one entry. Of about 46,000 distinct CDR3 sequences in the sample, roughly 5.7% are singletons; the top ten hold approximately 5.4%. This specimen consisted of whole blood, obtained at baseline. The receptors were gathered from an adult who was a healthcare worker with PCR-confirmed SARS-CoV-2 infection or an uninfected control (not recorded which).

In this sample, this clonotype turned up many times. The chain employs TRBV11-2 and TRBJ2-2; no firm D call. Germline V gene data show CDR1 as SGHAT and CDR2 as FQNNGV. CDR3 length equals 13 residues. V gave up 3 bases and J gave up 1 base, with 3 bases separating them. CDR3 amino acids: CASSFRNTGELFF. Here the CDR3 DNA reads TGTGCCAGCAGCTTTCGGAACACCGGGGAGCTGTTTTTT.

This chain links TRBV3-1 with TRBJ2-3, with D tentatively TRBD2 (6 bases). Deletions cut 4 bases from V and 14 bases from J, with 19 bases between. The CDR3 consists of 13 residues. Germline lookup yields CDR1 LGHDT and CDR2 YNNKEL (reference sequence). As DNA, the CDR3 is TGTGCCAGCAGCCGGGGGACGGCGAACGGGGGGTATTTT. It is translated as CASSRGTANGGYF.

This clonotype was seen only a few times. CDR3 sequence (DNA): TGCGCCAGCAGTGAGAACGGGGCCCACAATGAGCAGTTCTTC. Translating gives CASSENGAHNEQFF. This chain links TRBV10-2 with TRBJ2-1, with D possibly called TRBD1 or TRBD2 (5 bases each). Trimming shortened V by 2 bases and J by 5 bases, and 10 bases separated the two germline ends. Germline assignment: CDR1 WSHSY and CDR2 SAAADI. The CDR3 sequence is 14 residues long.

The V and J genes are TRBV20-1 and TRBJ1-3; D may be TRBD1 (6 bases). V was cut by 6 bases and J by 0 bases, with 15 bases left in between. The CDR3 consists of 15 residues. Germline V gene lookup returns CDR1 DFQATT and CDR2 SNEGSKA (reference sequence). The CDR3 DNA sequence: TGCAGTGCCGAGGACAGATCATACTCTGGAAACACCATATATTTT. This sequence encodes CSAEDRSYSGNTIYF.

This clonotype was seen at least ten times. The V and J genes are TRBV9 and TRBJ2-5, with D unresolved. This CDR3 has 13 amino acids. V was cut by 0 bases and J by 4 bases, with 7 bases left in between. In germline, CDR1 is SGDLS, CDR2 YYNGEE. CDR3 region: CASSVDLRETQYF. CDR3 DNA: TGTGCCAGCAGCGTAGACCTCCGAGAGACCCAGTACTTC.

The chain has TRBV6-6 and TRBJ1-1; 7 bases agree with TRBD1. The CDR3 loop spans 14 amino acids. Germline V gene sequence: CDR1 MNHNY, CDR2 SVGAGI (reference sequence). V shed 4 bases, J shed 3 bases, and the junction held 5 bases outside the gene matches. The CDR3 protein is CASSSDRAHTEAFF. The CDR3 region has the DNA TGTGCCAGCAGTTCCGACAGGGCCCACACTGAAGCTTTCTTT.

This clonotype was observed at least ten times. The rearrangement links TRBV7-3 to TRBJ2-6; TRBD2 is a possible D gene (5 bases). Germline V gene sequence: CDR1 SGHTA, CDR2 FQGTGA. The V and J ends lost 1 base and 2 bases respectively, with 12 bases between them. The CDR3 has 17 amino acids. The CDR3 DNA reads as TGTGCCAGCAGCTTAAGTGCGGGTTCGGCTGGGGCCAACGTCCTGACTTTC. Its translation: CASSLSAGSAGANVLTF.

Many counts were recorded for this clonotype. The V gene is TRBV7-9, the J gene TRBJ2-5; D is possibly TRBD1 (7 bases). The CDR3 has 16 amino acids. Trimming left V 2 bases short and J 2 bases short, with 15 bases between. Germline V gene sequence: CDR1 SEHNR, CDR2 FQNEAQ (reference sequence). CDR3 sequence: CASSLLNAGQQETQYF. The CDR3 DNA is TGTGCCAGCAGCTTACTAAACGCGGGACAGCAAGAGACCCAGTACTTC.

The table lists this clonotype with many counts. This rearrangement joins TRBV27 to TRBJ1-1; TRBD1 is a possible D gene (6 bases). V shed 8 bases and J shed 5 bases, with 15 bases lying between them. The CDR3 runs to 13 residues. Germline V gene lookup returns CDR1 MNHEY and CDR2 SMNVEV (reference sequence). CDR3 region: CASQMTGGTEAFF. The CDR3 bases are TGTGCCAGCCAAATGACAGGCGGAACTGAAGCTTTCTTT.

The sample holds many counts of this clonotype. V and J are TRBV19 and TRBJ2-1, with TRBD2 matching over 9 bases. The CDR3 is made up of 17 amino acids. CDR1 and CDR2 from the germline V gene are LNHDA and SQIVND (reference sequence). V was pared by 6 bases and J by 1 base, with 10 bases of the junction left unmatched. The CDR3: CASRLRPLAGSYNEQFF. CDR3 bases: TGTGCCAGTAGGCTCCGCCCTCTAGCGGGATCCTACAATGAGCAGTTCTTC.

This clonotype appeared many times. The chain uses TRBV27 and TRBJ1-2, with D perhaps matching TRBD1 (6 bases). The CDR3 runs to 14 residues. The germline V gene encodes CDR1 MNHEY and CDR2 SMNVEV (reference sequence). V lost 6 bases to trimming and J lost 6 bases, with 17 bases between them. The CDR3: CASSRWDNQDGYTF. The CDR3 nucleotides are TGTGCCAGCAGCCGATGGGACAACCAGGATGGCTACACCTTC.

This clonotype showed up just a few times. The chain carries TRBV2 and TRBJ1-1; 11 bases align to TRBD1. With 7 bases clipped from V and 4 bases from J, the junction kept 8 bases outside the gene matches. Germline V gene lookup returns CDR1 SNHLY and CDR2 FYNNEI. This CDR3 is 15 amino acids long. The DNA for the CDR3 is TGTGCCAGCAATCGGGACAGGGGGTTTGTCACTGAAGCTTTCTTT. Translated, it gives CASNRDRGFVTEAFF.

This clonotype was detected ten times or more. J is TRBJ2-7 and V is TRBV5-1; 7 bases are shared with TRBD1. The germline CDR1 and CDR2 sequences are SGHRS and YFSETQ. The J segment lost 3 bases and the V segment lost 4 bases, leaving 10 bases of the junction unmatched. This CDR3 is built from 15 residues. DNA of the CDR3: TGCGCCAGCAGCCCCGGACAGGAAGGGTTCTACGAGCAGTACTTC. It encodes CASSPGQEGFYEQYF.

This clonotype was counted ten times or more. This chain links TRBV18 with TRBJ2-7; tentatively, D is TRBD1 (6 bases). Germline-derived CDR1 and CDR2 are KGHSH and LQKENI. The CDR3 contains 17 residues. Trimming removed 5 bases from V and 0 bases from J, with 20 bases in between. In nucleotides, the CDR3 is TGTGCCAGCTCATCATCTACCAGGGGTGCAAGCTCCTACGAGCAGTACTTC. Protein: CASSSSTRGASSYEQYF.

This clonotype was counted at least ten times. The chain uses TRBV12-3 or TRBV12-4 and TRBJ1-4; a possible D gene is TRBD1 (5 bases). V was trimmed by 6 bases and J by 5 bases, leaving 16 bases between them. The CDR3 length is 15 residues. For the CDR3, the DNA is TGTGCCAGCAGGGATTTTGGGGGAAGCAATGAAAAACTGTTTTTT. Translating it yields CASRDFGGSNEKLFF.

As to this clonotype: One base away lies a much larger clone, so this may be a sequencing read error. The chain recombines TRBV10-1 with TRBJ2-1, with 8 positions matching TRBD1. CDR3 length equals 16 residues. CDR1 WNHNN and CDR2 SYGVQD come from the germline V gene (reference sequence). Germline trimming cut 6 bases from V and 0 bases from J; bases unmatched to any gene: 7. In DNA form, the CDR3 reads TGCGCCAGCAGGGAAGGGCAGGGGGCCTCCTACAATGAGCAGTTCTTC. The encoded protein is CASREGQGASYNEQFF.

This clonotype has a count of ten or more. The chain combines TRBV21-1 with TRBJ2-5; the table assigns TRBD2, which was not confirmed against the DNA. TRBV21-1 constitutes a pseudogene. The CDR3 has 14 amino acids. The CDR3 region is CASVKGSGQETQYF. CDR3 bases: TGTGCCAGCGTCAAAGGTAGCGGACAAGAGACCCAGTACTTC.

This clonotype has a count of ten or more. CDR3 coding DNA: TGCAGCGTCCCAGGCTTAATCTTTGGTTACAATGAGCAGTTCTTC. Translated: CSVPGLIFGYNEQFF. V gene TRBV29-1 combines with J gene TRBJ2-1; D call uncertain. The CDR3 consists of 15 residues. Germline CDR1 SQVTM, CDR2 ANQGSEA. The V end was cut by 6 bases, the J end by 4 bases, with 19 bases between.

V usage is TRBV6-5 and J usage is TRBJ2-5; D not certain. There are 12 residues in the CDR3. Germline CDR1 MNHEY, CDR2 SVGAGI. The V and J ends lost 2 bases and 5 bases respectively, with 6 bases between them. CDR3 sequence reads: CASSYGEETQYF. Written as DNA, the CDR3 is TGTGCCAGCAGTTACGGCGAGGAGACCCAGTACTTC.

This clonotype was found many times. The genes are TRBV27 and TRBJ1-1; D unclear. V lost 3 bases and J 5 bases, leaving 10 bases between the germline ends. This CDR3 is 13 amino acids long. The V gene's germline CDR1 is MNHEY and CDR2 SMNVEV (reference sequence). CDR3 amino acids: CASSFLQKTEAFF. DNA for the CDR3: TGTGCCAGCAGTTTCCTCCAGAAGACTGAAGCTTTCTTT.

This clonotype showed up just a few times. The CDR3, as DNA: TGTGCCAGCAGCTTACAGGCGGTGGGGACTGAAGCTTTCTTT. Its translation is CASSLQAVGTEAFF. The chain joins TRBV7-9 to TRBJ1-1, with D hard to call. The germline V gene encodes CDR1 SEHNR and CDR2 FQNEAQ (reference sequence). Trimming took off 2 bases at V and 5 bases at J, with 12 bases between the two ends. The length of the CDR3 is 14 residues.

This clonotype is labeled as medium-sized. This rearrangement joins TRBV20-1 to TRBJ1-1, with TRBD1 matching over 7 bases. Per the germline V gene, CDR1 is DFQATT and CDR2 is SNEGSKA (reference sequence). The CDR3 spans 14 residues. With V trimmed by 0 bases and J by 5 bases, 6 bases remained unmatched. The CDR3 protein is CSARDNRGHTEAFF. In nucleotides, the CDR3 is TGCAGTGCTAGAGATAACAGGGGTCATACTGAAGCTTTCTTT.

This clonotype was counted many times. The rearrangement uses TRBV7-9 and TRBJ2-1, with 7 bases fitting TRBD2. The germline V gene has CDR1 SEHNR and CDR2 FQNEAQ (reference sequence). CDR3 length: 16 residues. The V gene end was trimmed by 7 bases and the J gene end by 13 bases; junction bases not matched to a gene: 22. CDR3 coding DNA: TGTGCCAGCACCTCCGGGGAGCGGGGATTTACCTCGCAACAGTTCTTC. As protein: CASTSGERGFTSQQFF. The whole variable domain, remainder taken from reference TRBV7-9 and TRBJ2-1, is DTGVSQNPRHKITKRGQNVTFRCDPISEHNRLYWYRQTLGQGPEFLTYFQNEAQLEKSRLLSDRFSAERPKGSFSTLEIQRTEQGDSAMYLCASTSGERGFTSQQFFGPGTRLTVL.